This T cell receptor (beta chain) is from a study of blood T cell repertoires in COVID-19. On the study more broadly: Samples came from the United States, Italy and Spain, spanning acute and convalescent COVID-19. PBMCs, B-cell-depleted T cells, or T cells were the source of the cDNA or gDNA that made up the material.

V was trimmed by 3 bases and J by 1 base, leaving 9 bases between them. This CDR3 is 13 amino acids long. Germline V gene lookup returns CDR1 SQVTM and CDR2 ANQGSEA. Authors' data handling: It was from reference gene primer amplification that nucleated cell counts were estimated. Only in-frame clones appear in the TCRdb table, and some are missing; sequencing was by immunoSEQ multiplex PCR. V and J calls and clone size come straight from that table; D and trimming were deduced from the DNA. The data hold 150,000 to 180,000 clones, with around 78% observed a single time. The origin of this receptor is a man at least 80 years old with acute or convalescent COVID-19. The sequencing input was peripheral blood. The chain is built from TRBV29-1 and TRBJ1-1; D ambiguous. CDR3 sequence: CSVDRPGNTEAFF. The CDR3 bases are TGCAGCGTTGATCGACCGGGGAACACTGAAGCTTTCTTT.